Listed below are T cell receptor beta chains from one sample, sequenced in a study of early T cells in non-severe SARS-CoV-2 infection. TCRdb re-called the 5' RACE reads through MiXCR, storing one row per CDR3 protein. The sample records about 42,000 distinct CDR3 sequences, around 7% being singletons. The specimen was whole blood. These receptors originate from an adult who was a healthcare worker with PCR-confirmed SARS-CoV-2 infection or an uninfected control (not recorded which). Each CDR3 is given with its conserved first and last residue.

V gene | CDR3 protein
TRBV9 | CASSEGFENTEAFF
TRBV7-9 | CASSFLQGLTDTQYF
TRBV14 | CASSQGADRGNGYTF
TRBV4-2 | CASSQGSRKDTEAFF
TRBV7-2 | CASSIFTDTQYF
TRBV6-1 | CASSETPRAWEKLFF
TRBV18 | CASSPYGSYTEAFF
TRBV6-1 | CASTRHPQQFF
TRBV3-1 | CASSRGFPYEQYF
TRBV7-2 | CASSARTGTNQPQHF
TRBV18 | CASSRGQGFSYGYTF
TRBV19 | CASTPGLAGGSHNEQFF
TRBV5-1 | CASSMGSAETQYF
TRBV19 | CASSIAQGAGSGYTF
TRBV12-3/TRBV12-4 | CASSLRRLSGELFF
TRBV3-1 | CASSQDPGQSYGYTF